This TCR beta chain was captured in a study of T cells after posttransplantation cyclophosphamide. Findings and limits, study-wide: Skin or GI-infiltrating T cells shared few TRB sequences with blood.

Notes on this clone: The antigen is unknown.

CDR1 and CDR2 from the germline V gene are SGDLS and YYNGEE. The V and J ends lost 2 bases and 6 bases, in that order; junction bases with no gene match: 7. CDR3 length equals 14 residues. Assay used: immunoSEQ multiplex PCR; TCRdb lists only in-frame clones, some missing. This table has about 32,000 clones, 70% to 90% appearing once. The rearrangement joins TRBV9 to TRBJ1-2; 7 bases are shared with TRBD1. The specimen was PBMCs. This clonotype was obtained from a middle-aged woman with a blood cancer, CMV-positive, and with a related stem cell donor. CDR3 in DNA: TGTGCCAGCAGCGTCGCACAGGGGTCCCATGGCTACACCTTC. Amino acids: CASSVAQGSHGYTF.